This T cell receptor (beta chain) emerged from a study of blood T cell repertoires in COVID-19. Study-wide background: Spain, Italy and the United States supplied samples that represented acute and convalescent COVID-19. T cells, B-cell-depleted T cells, or PBMCs supplied cDNA or gDNA.

Per the original methods: Nucleated cell counts were estimated from reference gene primer amplification. Clones were sequenced by immunoSEQ multiplex PCR, and TCRdb holds only the in-frame ones, with some missing. V and J calls and clone size are as listed in that table; D and trimming were resolved from the DNA. In the table there are about 75,000 clones, about 74% of which are singletons. V dropped 7 bases and J dropped 4 bases, with 19 bases sitting between them. The length of the CDR3 is 15 residues. The germline gives CDR1 MDHEN, CDR2 SYDVKM. This TCR was sampled from a human donor with acute or convalescent COVID-19. The donor label of this sample is uncertain. V usage is TRBV28 and J usage is TRBJ1-2, with D perhaps TRBD1 (6 bases). The sequenced sample consisted of peripheral blood. The DNA for the CDR3 is TGTGCCAGCACCACCCGACAGGTTCGAGTCTATGGCTACACCTTC. This gives the protein CASTTRQVRVYGYTF.